This TCR beta chain came from a study of T cell responses to AZD1222 COVID-19 vaccine. Generated by immunoSEQ multiplex PCR, the TCRdb table keeps only in-frame clones and is missing some. The data hold around 150,000 clones, with 85% to 95% observed a single time. The CDR3 is 15 residues long. Germline CDR1 is SGHRS and CDR2 is YFSETQ. V was pared by 1 base and J by 2 bases, with 4 bases of the junction left unmatched. Sample: peripheral blood, taken on day 0 of AZD1222 vaccination. This receptor was identified in an adult in good health. J is TRBJ2-3 and V is TRBV5-1; 7 bases are a match to TRBD2. CDR3 sequence (DNA): TGCGCCAGCAGCTTGTATCTAGCGGACACAGATACGCAGTATTTT. It specifies CASSLYLADTDTQYF. Complete variable domain (other parts from reference TRBV5-1 and TRBJ2-3): KAGVTQTPRYLIKTRGQQVTLSCSPISGHRSVSWYQQTPGQGLQFLFEYFSETQRNKGNFPGRFSGRQFSNSRSEMNVSTLELGDSALYLCASSLYLADTDTQYFGPGTRLTVL.